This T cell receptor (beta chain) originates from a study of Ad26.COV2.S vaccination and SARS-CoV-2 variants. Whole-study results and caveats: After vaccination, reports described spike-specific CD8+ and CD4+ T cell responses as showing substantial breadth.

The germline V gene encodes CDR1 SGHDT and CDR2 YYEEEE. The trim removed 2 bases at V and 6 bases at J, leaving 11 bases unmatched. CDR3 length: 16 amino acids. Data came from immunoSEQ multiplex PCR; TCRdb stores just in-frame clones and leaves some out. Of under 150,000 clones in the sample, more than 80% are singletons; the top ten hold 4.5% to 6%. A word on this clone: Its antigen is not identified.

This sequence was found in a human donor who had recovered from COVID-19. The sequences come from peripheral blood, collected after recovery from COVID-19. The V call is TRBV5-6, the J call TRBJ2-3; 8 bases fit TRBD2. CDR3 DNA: TGTGCCAGCAGCTTTCCGGGACTAGGGGTGCCCGATACGCAGTATTTT. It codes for CASSFPGLGVPDTQYF.